The clone carrying this TCR beta chain was observed many times. The antigen is undetermined. The data stem from a study of blood T cells in healthy people across ages. Study results and caveats: Getting older went along with TCR beta diversity per million T cells dropping roughly linearly.

Next came a second PCR, run for about 7 to 12 cycles, which used a sample-barcoded 5' primer along with a J-beta primer mix. TCRdb redid the calling of the 5' RACE reads with MiXCR, one entry per CDR3 protein. This table holds some 670,000 distinct CDR3 sequences, 52% found once. Germline lookup yields CDR1 SGHRS and CDR2 YFSETQ. The CDR3 runs 14 residues. Trimming took off 2 bases at V and 3 bases at J, with 12 bases between the two ends. The study drew donors from healthy Caucasian individuals in Russia aged roughly 6 to 90. Material for sequencing was blood. The receptor was derived from an elderly woman in good health. V usage is TRBV5-1 and J usage is TRBJ2-7; maybe TRBD1 (6 bases). CDR3 sequence: CASSFTGWSYEQYF. DNA for the CDR3: TGCGCCAGCAGCTTCACAGGGTGGAGCTACGAGCAGTACTTC.